The source of this T cell receptor (beta chain) is a study of blood T cell repertoires in COVID-19. Looking at the study overall: Samples of COVID-19 (acute and convalescent) were obtained from the United States, Italy and Spain.

Germline CDR1 MDHEN, CDR2 SYDVKM. The V and J ends lost 7 bases and 5 bases, in that order; junction bases with no gene match: 10. CDR3 length: 14 residues. Here immunoSEQ multiplex PCR was the method, and the copy in TCRdb shows in-frame clones only, minus some. Here the sample spans 100,000 to 150,000 clones, roughly 85% being singletons. The source of this sequence is a woman of 80 years or more with COVID-19, enrolled during active disease. Specimen: peripheral blood. The chain joins TRBV28 to TRBJ1-1, with 7 bases identical to TRBD1. The CDR3 spells CASTKTGFQTEAFF. CDR3 DNA sequence: TGTGCCAGCACCAAGACAGGGTTCCAAACTGAAGCTTTCTTT.